Below are 5 T cell receptor beta chains sequenced from a single sample in a study of cytomegalovirus exposure and HLA in healthy donors (dated by TCRdb to about 2017). The library was made by the immunoSEQ multiplex PCR assay. The multiplex PCR relied on a mix of 60 forward primers for TCR Vbeta segments and 13 reverse primers for TCR Jbeta segments. TCRdb mirrors the immuneACCESS table, restricted to in-frame sequences. Some clones are absent from its copies; in checked studies, under half trace to an unresolved V gene, and the reason for the others is unknown. The sample profile shows over 70,000 clones; roughly three quarters of them were found once. The ten largest clones take up 3.7% of the sample. Source material: PBMCs. All receptors derive from a man aged 25-45 years in good health and CMV-seronegative.

The chain joins TRBV7-6 to TRBJ2-1; TRBD2 matches 7 bases. Losses at the gene ends were 1 base for V and 3 bases for J; bases not matched to a gene: 3. This CDR3 is 15 amino acids long. Germline V CDR1 and CDR2: SGHVS, FNYEAQ. CDR3 DNA sequence: TGTGCCAGCAGCTTAGTCCTAGCGGACTACAATGAGCAGTTCTTC. This codes for CASSLVLADYNEQFF.

As for this clone: The junction and the germline gene differ at one end; a read error may be behind it. V is TRBV7-9 and J is TRBJ2-1, with TRBD1 as a possible D gene (6 bases). This CDR3 spans 18 amino acids. The germline V gene has CDR1 SEHNR and CDR2 FQNEAQ (reference sequence). The CDR3 loop reads CSSSKADSALSSYNEQFF. The CDR3 coding sequence is TGTTCCAGCAGCAAGGCGGACAGTGCCCTGAGCTCCTACAATGAGCAGTTCTTC.

With respect to this clone: One junction end does not reproduce the germline sequence, and a read error may be involved. The rearrangement links TRBV7-9 to TRBJ1-5; TRBD1 is a possible D gene (5 bases). CDR3 length: 18 amino acids. Germline V gene lookup returns CDR1 SEHNR and CDR2 FQNEAQ (reference sequence). CDR3 sequence: CSSSLELARGGGNQPQHF. In DNA form, the CDR3 reads TGTTCCAGCAGCTTAGAGTTAGCCCGCGGGGGAGGCAATCAGCCCCAGCATTTT.

The J gene is TRBJ1-1, the V gene TRBV9; TRBD1 aligns across 12 bases. Germline values: CDR1 SGDLS, CDR2 YYNGEE. With V trimmed by 1 base and J by 9 bases, 7 bases remained unmatched. The CDR3 contains 15 residues. CDR3 loop: CASSVRGGQGAKAFF. The CDR3, as DNA: TGTGCCAGCAGCGTAAGGGGGGGACAGGGGGCAAAAGCTTTCTTT.

The chain joins TRBV5-6 to TRBJ2-7, with D possibly TRBD2 on 5 matching bases. Germline V gives CDR1 SGHDT, CDR2 YYEEEE. Trimming removed 3 bases at V and 3 bases at J, with 13 bases between. This CDR3 region has 14 residues. The CDR3 sequence: CASSSGSSLYEQYF. CDR3 DNA sequence: TGTGCCAGCAGCTCGGGGTCCTCTCTCTACGAGCAGTACTTC.